This T cell receptor beta chain derives from a study of a mutant IDH1 vaccine in newly diagnosed glioma. Study findings and constraints: Top-clonotype changes in peripheral T cells seemed unrelated to pseudoprogression.

The time point is: baseline, week 1 (first vaccination visit). Treatment: pre-vaccination baseline after standard-of-care therapy. As to this clone: Antigen unknown.

Trimming at V came to 6 bases and at J to 5 bases, leaving 11 bases not matched to a gene. The germline gives CDR1 SNHLY, CDR2 FYNNEI. The length of the CDR3 is 17 residues. Profiling relied on immunoSEQ multiplex PCR, and the TCRdb table lists in-frame clones only, not all of them. Among approximately 54,000 clones, 80% to 90% were seen once, and the ten largest hold approximately 20%. Sequencing was performed on PBMCs, taken from a glioma patient treated with radiotherapy, temozolomide or both. The rearrangement links TRBV2 to TRBJ2-3; 13 positions match TRBD2. The sequence derives from a man between 18 and 35 years old with glioma. CDR3 bases: TGTGCCAGCAGATGGACTAGCGGGGGCCTGGAGGGAGATACGCAGTATTTT. This gives the protein CASRWTSGGLEGDTQYF.